The 8 T cell receptor beta chains below were found in one sample sequenced in a study of blood T cell repertoires in COVID-19. Profiling relied on immunoSEQ multiplex PCR, and the TCRdb table lists in-frame clones only, not all of them. This sample yields approximately 250,000 clones, of which more than 70% are seen a single time; 2% to 2.5% belongs to the top ten. Sequencing was carried out using PBMCs or T cells enriched from blood (not recorded which). These receptors were collected from a woman between 35 and 50 years old with acute COVID-19.

As concerns this clone: This CDR3 fails to terminate in the conserved phenylalanine or tryptophan, so it likely reflects a read error. The DNA is left out, because the CDR3 cannot be placed on it with certainty; the CDR3 is given as TCRdb lists it. The chain combines TRBV7-2 with TRBJ2-7; TRBD2, the D gene given by the table, was not confirmed from the DNA. Inclusive of both ends, the CDR3 amounts to 13 amino acids. Germline loops: CDR1 SGHTA, CDR2 FQGNSA. The CDR3 reads CASSLAGTSGVAL.

The chain couples TRBV2 to TRBJ1-6; tentative D call: TRBD1 (5 bases). The length of the CDR3 is 15 residues. The germline V gene has CDR1 SNHLY and CDR2 FYNNEI. V lost 8 bases to trimming and J lost 7 bases, with 18 bases between them. The CDR3 is CASLVTAGQNSPLHF. CDR3 nucleotides: TGTGCCAGCTTGGTTACGGCAGGGCAAAATTCACCCCTCCACTTT.

V usage is TRBV6-5 and J usage is TRBJ2-2, with 7 bases identical to TRBD2. The CDR3 sequence is 14 residues long. The junction had 9 bases not matched to a gene; V was cut back by 7 bases and J by 7 bases. CDR1 is MNHEY and CDR2 is SVGAGI in the germline V gene. The CDR3 protein is CASNLRLAVGELFF. DNA for the CDR3: TGTGCCAGCAACCTTCGACTAGCTGTCGGGGAGCTGTTTTTT.

The chain is built from TRBV6-5 and TRBJ1-5; 7 bases match TRBD1. Germline-derived CDR1 and CDR2 are MNHEY and SVGAGI. CDR3 length: 13 residues. V was pared by 6 bases and J by 3 bases, with 2 bases of the junction left unmatched. CDR3 in amino acids: CASRGQINQPQHF. The CDR3 DNA follows: TGTGCCAGCAGGGGACAGATCAATCAGCCCCAGCATTTT.

The chain joins TRBV19 to TRBJ2-4, with D tentatively TRBD2 (6 bases). Trimming shortened V by 7 bases and J by 8 bases, and 21 bases separated the two germline ends. CDR3 length: 15 amino acids. Germline V gene data show CDR1 as LNHDA and CDR2 as SQIVND (reference sequence). In nucleotides, the CDR3 is TGTGCCAGTACCCCGCGGGGATCTGGCAGTGACATTCAGTACTTC. Amino acids: CASTPRGSGSDIQYF.

The chain carries TRBV5-1 and TRBJ2-1, with 7 nucleotides matching TRBD1. The ends lost 0 bases at V and 6 bases at J; junction bases unmatched: 6. From germline, CDR1 is SGHRS and CDR2 YFSETQ. The CDR3 is 15 residues long. Written as DNA, the CDR3 is TGCGCCAGCAGCTTGGCCCTCGACAGGGCCAATGAGCAGTTCTTC. It encodes CASSLALDRANEQFF.

The chain couples TRBV7-9 to TRBJ1-1; no reliable D call. The V end lost 1 base, the J end lost 4 bases, and 10 bases lay between the germline ends. The germline V gene has CDR1 SEHNR and CDR2 FQNEAQ (reference sequence). The CDR3 runs to 14 residues. CDR3 sequence (DNA): TGTGCCAGCAGCTTAGTTCCGGGTCTCACTGAAGCTTTCTTT. The encoded protein is CASSLVPGLTEAFF.

V is TRBV6-5 and J is TRBJ2-7; the D is unclear. Trimming took off 6 bases at V and 3 bases at J, with 12 bases between the two ends. CDR3 length equals 13 residues. Germline V gives CDR1 MNHEY, CDR2 SVGAGI. CDR3 sequence (DNA): TGTGCCAGCAGCCCCTCGTCAGACTACGAGCAGTACGTC. It encodes CASSPSSDYEQYV.